The 18 T cell receptor beta chains below were found in one sample sequenced in a study of T-cell memory formation after mild COVID-19. TCRdb re-derived calls from the 5' RACE reads in MiXCR, one entry per CDR3 protein. The sample carries more than 350,000 distinct CDR3 sequences, roughly 15% recorded once. Material for sequencing was PBMCs or a T cell subset sorted from them (not recorded which). These receptors originate from a young man who had mild COVID-19 (a few samples of this study predate the infection). Cell type and time point are not known.

This clonotype was counted only a few times. V is TRBV6-4 and J is TRBJ2-3, with no clear D. Trimming took 2 bases from V and 3 from J, leaving 9 bases between them. Germline assignment: CDR1 MRHNA and CDR2 SNTAGT. This CDR3 contains 14 residues. The CDR3 nucleotides read TGTGCCAGCAGTGACCCACTGCAGACAGATACGCAGTATTTT. Amino acids: CASSDPLQTDTQYF.

The genes are TRBV10-3 and TRBJ2-2; perhaps D is TRBD1 or TRBD2 (5 bases each). Trimming took 1 base from V and 7 from J, leaving 7 bases between them. The CDR3 loop spans 13 amino acids. CDR1 is ENHRY and CDR2 is SYGVKD in the germline V gene. CDR3 sequence reads: CAISEWDGGELFF. CDR3 nucleotide sequence: TGTGCCATCAGTGAGTGGGACGGCGGGGAGCTGTTTTTT.

The genes are TRBV29-1 and TRBJ1-3, with D maybe TRBD1 (5 bases). The germline V gene encodes CDR1 SQVTM and CDR2 ANQGSEA. The CDR3 sequence is 17 residues long. V gave up 0 bases and J gave up 5 bases, with 20 bases separating them. CDR3 sequence: CSVEDPRAGMVRNTIYF. In DNA form, the CDR3 reads TGCAGCGTTGAAGATCCCCGGGCAGGGATGGTTCGAAACACCATATATTTT.

The sample holds a few counts of this clonotype. The gene calls are TRBV7-2 and TRBJ2-3; maybe TRBD2 (7 bases). Germline V CDR1 and CDR2: SGHTA, FQGNSA. There are 17 residues in the CDR3. V was trimmed by 1 base and J by 1 base, leaving 15 bases between them. The CDR3 loop reads CASSLGPRGGGTDTQYF. The CDR3 coding sequence is TGTGCCAGCAGCTTAGGTCCCAGGGGAGGGGGCACAGATACGCAGTATTTT.

Written as DNA, the CDR3 is TGCGCCAGCGTTGACAGGGGGATAGGTGAGACCCAGTACTTC. This encodes CASVDRGIGETQYF. The rearrangement links TRBV5-1 to TRBJ2-5; 9 bases match TRBD1. CDR1 and CDR2 from the germline V gene are SGHRS and YFSETQ. Trimming took 7 bases from V and 5 from J; bases not matched to a gene: 9. CDR3 length: 14 residues.

The chain couples TRBV4-3 to TRBJ1-2, with 7 bases aligning to TRBD1. The germline V gene encodes CDR1 LGHNA and CDR2 YSLEER. J was trimmed by 4 bases and V by 3 bases; bases with no gene match: 8. The CDR3 has 15 residues. The CDR3 coding sequence is TGCGCCAGCAGCCAGGACCCCAGGGGGGGCTATGGCTACACCTTC. Translation: CASSQDPRGGYGYTF.

This clonotype has just a few counts. The chain has TRBV11-2 and TRBJ2-1, with D possibly being TRBD1 or TRBD2 (6 bases each). The V gene's germline CDR1 is SGHAT and CDR2 FQNNGV. V was clipped by 5 bases and J by 12 bases, with 14 bases between them. The CDR3 totals 12 residues. CDR3 sequence: CASSLNRGRQFF. The CDR3 nucleotides are TGTGCCAGCAGCCTCAACCGGGGGCGGCAGTTCTTC.

The chain employs TRBV11-2 and TRBJ2-5; possible D gene TRBD2, 6 bases. The ends were cut back, 6 bases at V and 5 bases at J, with 16 bases in the middle. In germline, CDR1 is SGHAT, CDR2 FQNNGV. This CDR3 is 14 amino acids long. CDR3 DNA: TGTGCCAGCAGACCTTTGGCGGGGAGGGAGACCCAGTACTTC. Protein product: CASRPLAGRETQYF. Complete variable domain (other parts from reference TRBV11-2 and TRBJ2-5): EAGVAQSPRYKIIEKRQSVAFWCNPISGHATLYWYQQILGQGPKLLIQFQNNGVVDDSQLPKDRFSAERLKGVDSTLKIQPAKLEDSAVYLCASRPLAGRETQYFGPGTRLLVL.

This clonotype turned up a few times. The rearrangement uses TRBV7-8 and TRBJ2-7; 11 bases are a match to TRBD2. This CDR3 has 16 residues. J was trimmed by 4 bases and V by 1 base; bases with no gene match: 6. Germline V gene data show CDR1 as SGHVS and CDR2 as FQNEAQ. The chain's CDR3 is CASSLEGSGGEYEQYV. CDR3 in DNA: TGTGCCAGCAGCTTAGAGGGTAGCGGGGGGGAATACGAGCAGTACGTC.

A few counts support this clonotype. The rearrangement links TRBV7-2 to TRBJ1-1, with D uncertain. Trimming stripped 5 bases from V and 7 bases from J, with 14 bases between. Germline assignment: CDR1 SGHTA and CDR2 FQGNSA. This CDR3 is built from 13 residues. CDR3 sequence reads: CASSPYLGSEAFF. The CDR3 DNA reads TGTGCCAGCAGCCCTTATTTGGGGAGTGAAGCTTTCTTT.

V is TRBV20-1 and J is TRBJ2-5, with 10 bases fitting TRBD2. Germline assignment: CDR1 DFQATT and CDR2 SNEGSKA (reference sequence). This CDR3 has 17 residues. The J segment lost 5 bases and the V segment lost 1 base, leaving 13 bases of the junction unmatched. CDR3 sequence (DNA): TGCAGTGCTAGAGTATTGAGGAGCGGGGGGGCCGGGGAGACCCAGTACTTC. Its protein is CSARVLRSGGAGETQYF.

This clonotype was counted ten times or more. The chain carries TRBV7-9 and TRBJ1-2; D possibly corresponds to TRBD1 (5 bases). The V and J ends lost 7 bases and 7 bases respectively, with 13 bases between them. CDR1 is SEHNR, CDR2 FQNEAQ, per germline (reference sequence). The CDR3 totals 12 residues. The CDR3 protein is CASTVDSSGYTF. The CDR3 DNA sequence: TGTGCCAGCACCGTCGACAGTTCTGGCTACACCTTC. The full variable domain, its missing parts supplied by reference TRBV7-9 and TRBJ1-2, is DTGVSQNPRHKITKRGQNVTFRCDPISEHNRLYWYRQTLGQGPEFLTYFQNEAQLEKSRLLSDRFSAERPKGSFSTLEIQRTEQGDSAMYLCASTVDSSGYTFGSGTRLTVV.

This clonotype was counted only a few times. The gene calls are TRBV9 and TRBJ2-3, with D hard to call. V was clipped by 0 bases and J by 2 bases, with 4 bases between them. The CDR3 loop spans 13 amino acids. CDR1 is SGDLS, CDR2 YYNGEE, per germline. The CDR3 loop reads CASSVDFTDTQYF. In nucleotides, the CDR3 is TGTGCCAGCAGCGTAGATTTCACAGATACGCAGTATTTT.

This clonotype showed up many times. This rearrangement joins TRBV2 to TRBJ2-1, with 12 nucleotides matching TRBD2. With V trimmed by 4 bases and J by 5 bases, 3 bases remained unmatched. Germline CDR1 reads SNHLY; CDR2 reads FYNNEI. The CDR3 loop spans 15 amino acids. This chain's CDR3 is CASSGTSGADNEQFF. CDR3 coding DNA: TGTGCCAGCAGTGGGACTAGCGGGGCGGACAATGAGCAGTTCTTC.

This chain links TRBV4-3 with TRBJ2-2; no reliable D call. From germline, CDR1 is LGHNA and CDR2 YSLEER. V gave up 0 bases and J gave up 4 bases, with 9 bases separating them. The CDR3 length is 15 residues. CDR3 region: CASSQDPRPTGELFF. The CDR3 DNA follows: TGCGCCAGCAGCCAAGATCCTCGACCCACCGGGGAGCTGTTTTTT.

This clonotype turned up a few times. V gene TRBV7-8 combines with J gene TRBJ2-7; D ambiguous. The V gene lost 5 bases and the J gene lost 5 bases, with 19 bases spanning the gap. The CDR3 has 15 residues. Germline V lookup: CDR1 SGHVS, CDR2 FQNEAQ. CDR3 residues: CASSQPLWGRDEQYF. Here the CDR3 DNA reads TGTGCCAGCAGCCAGCCGCTCTGGGGAAGGGACGAGCAGTACTTC.

This clonotype was recorded at least ten times. This chain connects TRBV20-1 to TRBJ2-1, with TRBD1 matching 8 bases. CDR3 length: 15 residues. Germline V lookup: CDR1 DFQATT, CDR2 SNEGSKA (reference sequence). The V gene end was trimmed by 6 bases and the J gene end by 7 bases; junction bases not matched to a gene: 14. The DNA of the CDR3 is TGCAGTGCCTTACCTACAGGGGGGCTTCGAAATGAGCAGTTCTTC. Translating it yields CSALPTGGLRNEQFF.

The CDR3 loop reads CASSDRMGFTDTQYF. As DNA, the CDR3 is TGTGCCAGCAGTGACAGGATGGGGTTCACAGATACGCAGTATTTT. V gene TRBV2 combines with J gene TRBJ2-3; no reliable D call. This CDR3 region has 15 residues. The germline gives CDR1 SNHLY, CDR2 FYNNEI. Trimming cost V 3 bases and J 2 bases, with 12 bases left between them.